Presented here are 9 T cell receptor beta chains from one specimen sequenced in a study of T cells in Graves' hyperthyroidism and ophthalmopathy. Amplified TCR beta CDR3 regions derived from RNA transcripts. The TCR CDR3 first-round RT-PCR relied on the HTBI primer set. TCRdb fed the multiplex PCR reads into MiXCR, producing one record per CDR3 protein. The sample has roughly 570,000 distinct CDR3 sequences; 15% to 18% are singletons. The source material was blood. These receptors were obtained from a woman in her 30s with Graves' hyperthyroidism.

This clonotype was detected ten times or more. The chain joins TRBV6-1 to TRBJ2-7; 11 nucleotides agree with TRBD2. The length of the CDR3 is 20 residues. Germline V gene data show CDR1 as MNHNS and CDR2 as SASEGT. The ends lost 6 bases at V and 4 bases at J; junction bases unmatched: 23. CDR3 bases: TGTGCCAGCAGAACTACAGGGGGCTCAAGTGTAGCGGGAGGGTGGTACGAGCAGTACTTC. It is translated as CASRTTGGSSVAGGWYEQYF.

The chain's CDR3 is CASSLTVFQNTGELFF. The CDR3, as DNA: TGTGCCAGCAGCTTAACAGTTTTCCAAAACACCGGGGAGCTGTTTTTT. The V gene is TRBV13, the J gene TRBJ2-2; D gene uncertain. Trimming took 2 bases from V and 2 from J, leaving 12 bases between them. In germline, CDR1 is PRHDT, CDR2 FYEKMQ (reference sequence). This CDR3 has 16 residues.

The genes are TRBV3-1 and TRBJ2-2; D might be TRBD2 (5 bases). Germline CDR1 and CDR2: LGHDT and YNNKEL (reference sequence). Trimming removed 1 base at V and 6 bases at J, with 15 bases between. CDR3 length: 16 amino acids. The CDR3 is CASSQAGLGVPGELFF. The CDR3 nucleotides read TGTGCCAGCAGCCAAGCGGGCCTCGGGGTCCCCGGGGAGCTGTTTTTT.

This clonotype was seen more than once but under ten times. The chain carries TRBV19 and TRBJ1-4, with unresolved D. Trimming shortened V by 5 bases and J by 5 bases, and 9 bases separated the two germline ends. There are 13 residues in the CDR3. Germline V gene data show CDR1 as LNHDA and CDR2 as SQIVND (reference sequence). The CDR3 region is CASSFARNEKLFF. The DNA of the CDR3 is TGTGCCAGTAGTTTTGCAAGAAATGAAAAACTGTTTTTT.

This chain links TRBV27 with TRBJ2-6, with TRBD1 matching 9 bases. V shed 4 bases and J 2 bases; nucleotides not matched to a gene: 9. The germline V gene encodes CDR1 MNHEY and CDR2 SMNVEV (reference sequence). CDR3 size: 18 residues. This CDR3 is CASSSFTGGSAGANVLTF. Written as DNA, the CDR3 is TGTGCCAGCAGTTCGTTTACAGGGGGCTCGGCTGGGGCCAACGTCCTGACTTTC.

This clonotype was seen ten or more times. This rearrangement joins TRBV6-1 to TRBJ1-5, with a tentative D call TRBD1 (5 bases). V gave up 6 bases and J gave up 7 bases, with 16 bases separating them. In germline, CDR1 is MNHNS, CDR2 SASEGT. The CDR3 sequence is 14 residues long. CDR3 DNA sequence: TGTGCCAGCAGGTCTCTGCCTGGGGGACAGCCCCAGCATTTT. This encodes CASRSLPGGQPQHF.

The chain couples TRBV20-1 to TRBJ1-5; weak D call: TRBD1 (6 bases). The CDR3 totals 15 residues. The germline V gene encodes CDR1 DFQATT and CDR2 SNEGSKA (reference sequence). Trimming took off 0 bases at V and 4 bases at J, with 13 bases between the two ends. The CDR3 sequence is CSARESGAANQPQHF. The CDR3 nucleotides are TGCAGTGCTAGAGAGTCAGGGGCCGCGAATCAGCCCCAGCATTTT.

This clonotype has only a few counts. The chain is built from TRBV29-1 and TRBJ2-1; TRBD2 might be the D (9 bases). Germline V gene lookup returns CDR1 SQVTM and CDR2 ANQGSEA. Trimming took off 7 bases at V and 1 base at J, with 23 bases between the two ends. CDR3 size: 17 residues. Written as DNA, the CDR3 is TGCAGCGCCCAGGGGGCCCCAGCGGGAGGTTCCTACAATGAGCAGTTCTTC. Amino acids: CSAQGAPAGGSYNEQFF.

The rearrangement links TRBV27 to TRBJ2-3; D not certain. In germline, CDR1 is MNHEY, CDR2 SMNVEV (reference sequence). Trimming left V 6 bases short and J 4 bases short, with 8 bases between. CDR3 length: 12 amino acids. CDR3 DNA sequence: TGTGCCAGCAGGGCATTATCAGATACGCAGTATTTT. It encodes CASRALSDTQYF.